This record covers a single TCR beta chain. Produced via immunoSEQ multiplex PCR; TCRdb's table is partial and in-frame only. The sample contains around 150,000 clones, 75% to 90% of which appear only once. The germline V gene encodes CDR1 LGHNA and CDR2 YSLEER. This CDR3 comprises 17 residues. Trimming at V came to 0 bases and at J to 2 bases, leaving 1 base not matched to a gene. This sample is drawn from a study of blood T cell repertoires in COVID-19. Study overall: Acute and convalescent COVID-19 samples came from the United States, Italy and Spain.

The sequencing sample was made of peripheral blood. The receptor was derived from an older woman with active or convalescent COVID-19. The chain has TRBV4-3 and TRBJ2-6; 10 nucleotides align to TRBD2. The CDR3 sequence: CASSQDLAGAGANVLTF. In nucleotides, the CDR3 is TGCGCCAGCAGCCAAGACCTAGCGGGGGCTGGGGCCAACGTCCTGACTTTC.